This T cell receptor (beta chain) was recorded in a study of T cell repertoires in cytomegalovirus infection. This CDR3 has 15 amino acids. V was pared by 5 bases and J by 5 bases, with 9 bases of the junction left unmatched. Germline V CDR1 and CDR2: SQVTM, ANQGSEA. From the reads, TCRdb called clonotypes with MiXCR, one entry per CDR3 protein. The repertoire holds just over 150,000 distinct CDR3 sequences, with 20% to 30% as singletons. This TCR was recovered from a human donor in good health (CMV status not recorded). Some clones in this sample may be carry-over from other donors' samples. Sequencing was done on a sample of PBMCs. The V gene is TRBV29-1, the J gene TRBJ1-4; 9 bases match TRBD1. CDR3: CSVSRTGAINEKLFF. The DNA for the CDR3 is TGCAGCGTTAGTCGGACAGGGGCGATAAATGAAAAACTGTTTTTT.